This T cell receptor beta chain stems from a study of identical twins. Study conclusions and caveats: Modeled out-of-frame TCR alpha sharing in monozygotic twins fell below observed levels. Beta clonotypes that were abundant in cord blood contained fewer insertions, a pattern absent from memory repertoires.

Template switching introduced a universal primer site, and the cDNA bore unique molecular identifiers. TCRdb re-analysed the 5' RACE reads in MiXCR, keeping a single row per CDR3 protein. The sample records 1.5 million or so distinct CDR3 sequences, around a third being singletons. Worth noting for this clonotype: What it binds is not known.

Every sampled donor was Caucasian and healthy. The material sequenced was cord blood. The receptor comes from a newborn girl in good health.

The CDR3 DNA sequence: TGTGCCAGCAGCCCGGAGGCAGGGATGTGGGAGCAGTACTTC. This gives the protein CASSPEAGMWEQYF. This chain joins TRBV5-4 and TRBJ2-7; either TRBD1 or TRBD2 may supply D (5 bases each). This CDR3 has 14 residues. V dropped 4 bases and J dropped 7 bases, with 18 bases sitting between them. Germline assignment: CDR1 SGHNT and CDR2 YYREEE (reference sequence). The complete variable domain, with remaining parts taken from reference TRBV5-4 and TRBJ2-7, reads ETGVTQSPTHLIKTRGQQVTLRCSSQSGHNTVSWYQQALGQGPQFIFQYYREEENGRGNFPPRFSGLQFPNYSSELNVNALELDDSALYLCASSPEAGMWEQYFGPGTRLTVT.